These 4 T cell receptor beta chains were all obtained from the same sample, sequenced in a study of T-cell reconstitution after alpha-beta-depleted transplantation in children. The authors prepared the TCRbeta library with unique molecular identifiers. TCRdb re-called the PCR reads through MiXCR, storing one row per CDR3 protein. Among 530,000 or so distinct CDR3 sequences, 27% were seen once, and the ten largest hold under 45%. The sample in question was PBMCs, obtained before TCRalphabeta/CD19-depleted stem cell transplant. Receptors were obtained from a boy under two years old with Wiskott-Aldrich syndrome, due to receive a stem cell transplant.

The CDR3 loop is CASSDRFNTGELFF. In nucleotides, the CDR3 is TGTGCCAGCAGTGACAGATTTAACACCGGGGAGCTGTTTTTT. V is TRBV2 and J is TRBJ2-2; D uncertain. This CDR3 is built from 14 residues. V lost 3 bases to trimming and J lost 2 bases, with 7 bases between them. Germline V gene data show CDR1 as SNHLY and CDR2 as FYNNEI.

This clonotype was observed a handful of times. The chain employs TRBV20-1 and TRBJ1-5; perhaps TRBD1 as D (5 bases). This CDR3 has 14 residues. V lost 1 base and J 3 bases, leaving 10 bases between the germline ends. Germline V gene lookup returns CDR1 DFQATT and CDR2 SNEGSKA (reference sequence). The CDR3 loop is CSARVGADNQPQHF. The CDR3 nucleotides are TGCAGTGCTAGAGTAGGGGCAGACAATCAGCCCCAGCATTTT.

This clonotype was picked up a small number of times. The chain links TRBV9 to TRBJ2-1, with unresolved D. The CDR3 has 15 amino acids. The germline V gene encodes CDR1 SGDLS and CDR2 YYNGEE. V lost 7 bases, J lost 2 bases, and 16 bases lay in between. The CDR3 coding sequence is TGTGCCAGCGTAGTGGCGGCACCGACCTACAATGAGCAGTTCTTC. Translating it yields CASVVAAPTYNEQFF.

This chain connects TRBV5-1 to TRBJ1-2; no firm D call. The germline V gene encodes CDR1 SGHRS and CDR2 YFSETQ. The V end was cut by 0 bases, the J end by 4 bases, with 10 bases between. The CDR3 runs to 14 residues. The CDR3 loop reads CASSLDGKSYGYTF. The CDR3 coding sequence is TGCGCCAGCAGCTTGGACGGCAAGTCCTATGGCTACACCTTC.